This TCR beta chain came from a study of blood T cell repertoires in COVID-19. As for the study in general: PBMCs, B-cell-depleted T cells, or T cells provided the cDNA or gDNA that made up the material.

This CDR3 is built from 16 residues. Trimming cost V 3 bases and J 0 bases, with 15 bases left between them. Germline lookup yields CDR1 GTSNPN and CDR2 SVGIG (reference sequence). Source study methods: Nucleated cell number was recorded as an estimate derived from reference gene primer amplification. Here immunoSEQ multiplex PCR was the method, and the copy in TCRdb shows in-frame clones only, minus some. V, J and clone size are those of that table, while D and trimming were read from the DNA. The sample includes hundreds of thousands of clones, 86% seen only once; the top ten take 1.4%. This clonotype was obtained from a woman under 40 with active or convalescent COVID-19. The V gene is TRBV30, the J gene TRBJ2-1; TRBD2 might be the D (5 bases). Sequenced input: peripheral blood. As DNA, the CDR3 is TGTGCCTGGAGGAACGTAGTAGCGCTCTCCTACAATGAGCAGTTCTTC. Protein product: CAWRNVVALSYNEQFF.